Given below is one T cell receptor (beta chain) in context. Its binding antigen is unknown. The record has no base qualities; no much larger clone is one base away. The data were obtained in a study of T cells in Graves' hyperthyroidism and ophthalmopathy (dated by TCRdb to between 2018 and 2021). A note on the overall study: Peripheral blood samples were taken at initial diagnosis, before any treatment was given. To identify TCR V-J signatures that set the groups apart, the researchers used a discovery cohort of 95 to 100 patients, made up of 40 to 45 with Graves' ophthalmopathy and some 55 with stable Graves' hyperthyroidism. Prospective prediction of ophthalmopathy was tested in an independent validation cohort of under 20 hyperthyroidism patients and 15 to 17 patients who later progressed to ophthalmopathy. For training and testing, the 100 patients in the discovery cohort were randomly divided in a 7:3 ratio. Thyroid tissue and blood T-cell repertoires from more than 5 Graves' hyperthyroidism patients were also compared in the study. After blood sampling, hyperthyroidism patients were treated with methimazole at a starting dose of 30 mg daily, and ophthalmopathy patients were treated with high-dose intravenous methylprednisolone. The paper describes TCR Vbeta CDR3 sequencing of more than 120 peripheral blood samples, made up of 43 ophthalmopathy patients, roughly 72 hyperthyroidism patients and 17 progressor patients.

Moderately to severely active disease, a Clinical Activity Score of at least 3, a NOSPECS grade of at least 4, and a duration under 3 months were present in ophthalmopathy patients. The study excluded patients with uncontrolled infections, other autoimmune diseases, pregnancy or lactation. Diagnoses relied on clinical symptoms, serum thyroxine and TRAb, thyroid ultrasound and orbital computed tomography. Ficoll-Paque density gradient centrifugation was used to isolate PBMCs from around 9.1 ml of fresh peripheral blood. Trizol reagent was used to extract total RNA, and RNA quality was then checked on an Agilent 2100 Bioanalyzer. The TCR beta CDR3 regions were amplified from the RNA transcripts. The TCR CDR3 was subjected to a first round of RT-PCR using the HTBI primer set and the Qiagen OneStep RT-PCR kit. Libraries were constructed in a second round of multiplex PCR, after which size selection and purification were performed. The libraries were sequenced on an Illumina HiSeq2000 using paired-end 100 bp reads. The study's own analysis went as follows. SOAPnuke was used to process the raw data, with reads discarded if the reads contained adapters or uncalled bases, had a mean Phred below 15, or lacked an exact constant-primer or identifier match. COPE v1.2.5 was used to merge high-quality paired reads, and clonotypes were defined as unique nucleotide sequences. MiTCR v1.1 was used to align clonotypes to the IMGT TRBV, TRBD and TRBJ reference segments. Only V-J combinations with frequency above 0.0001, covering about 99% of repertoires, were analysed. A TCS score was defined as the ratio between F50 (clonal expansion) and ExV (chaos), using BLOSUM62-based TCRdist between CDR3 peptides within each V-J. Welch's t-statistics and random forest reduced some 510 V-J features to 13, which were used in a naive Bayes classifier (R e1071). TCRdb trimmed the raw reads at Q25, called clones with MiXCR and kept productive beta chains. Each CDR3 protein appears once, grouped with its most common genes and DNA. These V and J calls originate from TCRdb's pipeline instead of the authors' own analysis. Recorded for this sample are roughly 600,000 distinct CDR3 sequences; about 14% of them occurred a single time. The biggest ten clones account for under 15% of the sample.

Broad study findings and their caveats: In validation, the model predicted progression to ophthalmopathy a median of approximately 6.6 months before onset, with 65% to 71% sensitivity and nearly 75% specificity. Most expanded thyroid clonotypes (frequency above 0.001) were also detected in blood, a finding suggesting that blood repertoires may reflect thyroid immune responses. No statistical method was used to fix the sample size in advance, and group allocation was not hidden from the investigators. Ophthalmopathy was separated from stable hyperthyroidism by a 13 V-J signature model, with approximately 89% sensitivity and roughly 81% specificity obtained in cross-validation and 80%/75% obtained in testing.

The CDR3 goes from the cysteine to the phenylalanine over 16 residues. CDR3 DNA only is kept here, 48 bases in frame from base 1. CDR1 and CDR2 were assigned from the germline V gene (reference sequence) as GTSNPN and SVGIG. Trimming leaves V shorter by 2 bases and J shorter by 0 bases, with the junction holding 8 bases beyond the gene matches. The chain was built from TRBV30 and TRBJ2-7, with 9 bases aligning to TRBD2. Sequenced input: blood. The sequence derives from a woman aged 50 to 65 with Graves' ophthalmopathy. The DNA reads TGTGCCTGGAGTTATAGCGGGAGTTCAAGCTCCTACGAGCAGTACTTC. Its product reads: CAWSYSGSSSSYEQYF. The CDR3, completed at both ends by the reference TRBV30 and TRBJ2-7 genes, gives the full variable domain SQTIHQWPATLVQPVGSPLSLECTVEGTSNPNLYWYRQAAGRGLQLLFYSVGIGQISSEVPQNLSASRPQDRQFILSSKKLLLSDSGFYLCAWSYSGSSSSYEQYFGPGTRLTVT.